This TCR beta chain was recorded in a study of early stage breast cancer tumors. The wider study: The ER+/PR+/HER2- tumors included about 8 ductal and a few lobular carcinomas. Average read coverage per sample was approximately 9.4-fold. Study conclusions and caveats: Comparing each tissue with blood distinguished tumor from normal in about 90% of the 16 patients. Compared with adjacent normal breast, tumors showed about 2.3-fold denser, more clonal T cells.

Generated by immunoSEQ multiplex PCR, the TCRdb table keeps only in-frame clones and is missing some. The data hold around 60,000 clones, with over 60% observed a single time. With regard to this clone: Its specificity is unknown.

CDR1 and CDR2 from the germline V gene are LGHNA and YNFKEQ. This CDR3 is 21 amino acids long. After removal of 2 bases from V and 2 bases from J, the junction contained 17 bases not matched to a gene. Input material: blood. The source is a person in their thirties with breast cancer. This rearrangement joins TRBV4-2 to TRBJ2-7; 14 bases agree with TRBD2. The CDR3 here is CASSQQSGPGLAGDRPYEQYF. The CDR3 DNA reads as TGTGCCAGCAGCCAACAGTCTGGTCCGGGACTAGCGGGAGATAGACCCTACGAGCAGTACTTC.